This paragraph covers one T cell receptor beta chain sequence. The data derive from a study of blood T cell repertoires in COVID-19. On the study more broadly: Specimens from acute and convalescent COVID-19 originated in the United States, Italy and Spain. T cells, B-cell-depleted T cells, or PBMCs provided the cDNA or gDNA that served as material.

CDR1 is SGHRS, CDR2 YFSETQ, per germline. The CDR3 is 16 amino acids. Unmatched junction bases numbered 8, after V lost 4 bases and J lost 6 bases. Original methodology: It was from reference gene primer amplification that nucleated cell counts were estimated. The method was immunoSEQ multiplex PCR; TCRdb's version includes in-frame clones alone and lacks a portion of them. Clonal size and the V and J genes are those of that table, whereas D and trimming came from the DNA. The repertoire includes roughly 250,000 clones, just under 85% of them detected once, and roughly 10% sits in the top ten. This chain joins TRBV5-1 and TRBJ2-3, with TRBD2 identical over 13 bases. Sample: peripheral blood. This TCR was recovered from a woman of 80 years or more with acute or convalescent COVID-19. The DNA for the CDR3 is TGCGCCAGCAGCAAGGGACTAGCGGGGACCTTGGATACGCAGTATTTT. It specifies CASSKGLAGTLDTQYF. The whole variable domain, filled in from reference TRBV5-1 and TRBJ2-3, reads KAGVTQTPRYLIKTRGQQVTLSCSPISGHRSVSWYQQTPGQGLQFLFEYFSETQRNKGNFPGRFSGRQFSNSRSEMNVSTLELGDSALYLCASSKGLAGTLDTQYFGPGTRLTVL.